This TCR beta chain was retrieved from a study of PD-L1 blockade in urothelial cancer. The wider study: Prior chemotherapy ranged from 0 to 3 regimens per patient. The authors examined blood 3 weeks (second dose) and 6 weeks after treatment start.

Turning to this clone: The antigen is undetermined.

Sample time point: pretreatment peripheral blood. Locally advanced or metastatic urothelial carcinoma affected the patients. Notes on the study in general: At the 3-week point, tumor-associated blood clones expanded more in durable-benefit patients.

Assay used: immunoSEQ multiplex PCR; TCRdb lists only in-frame clones, some missing. Of around 79,000 clones in the sample, roughly 80% were seen once. CDR3 length equals 14 residues. In germline, CDR1 is SNHLY, CDR2 FYNNEI. J was trimmed by 5 bases and V by 4 bases; bases with no gene match: 4. The chain couples TRBV2 to TRBJ1-4, with 7 bases aligning to TRBD1. This receptor was obtained from a man aged 40-50 years with urothelial cancer. The sample consisted of PBMCs, taken around atezolizumab (anti-PD-L1) treatment. The CDR3 protein is CASSGTGLNEKLFF. The CDR3 DNA reads as TGTGCCAGCAGTGGGACAGGTTTGAATGAAAAACTGTTTTTT.